The 6 T cell receptor beta chains listed next were all sequenced from one sample in a study of blood T cell repertoires in COVID-19. TCRdb's copy holds only in-frame clones and misses some; the assay was immunoSEQ multiplex PCR. The sample contains about 230,000 clones, 84% of which appear only once. The source material was peripheral blood. These receptors were taken from a man aged 40-49 years who had recovered from COVID-19.

The genes are TRBV3-1 (or the pseudogene TRBV3-2) and TRBJ2-7, with 7 bases aligning to TRBD2. Trimming removed 2 bases from V and 4 bases from J; junction bases left unmatched: 2. The CDR3 is 13 residues long. Germline V gene lookup returns CDR1 LGHDT and CDR2 YNNKEL (reference sequence). This CDR3 is CASSQLAVYEQYF. The CDR3 DNA reads TGTGCCAGCAGCCAACTAGCGGTATACGAGCAGTACTTC.

CDR3 protein: CASSLGDSLVREQYF. The CDR3 DNA is TGTGCCAGCAGCTTGGGGGACTCTCTAGTGAGGGAGCAGTACTTC. The rearrangement joins TRBV5-4 to TRBJ2-7, with D perhaps TRBD2 (6 bases). This CDR3 contains 15 residues. Germline V CDR1 and CDR2: SGHNT, YYREEE (reference sequence). The V and J ends lost 0 bases and 7 bases respectively, with 17 bases between them.

The chain recombines TRBV18 with TRBJ2-7; D may be TRBD2 (5 bases). V gave up 5 bases and J gave up 2 bases, with 13 bases separating them. The germline CDR1 and CDR2 sequences are KGHSH and LQKENI. CDR3 size: 14 residues. CDR3 protein: CASSGLGGTYEQYF. The DNA of the CDR3 is TGTGCCAGCTCAGGTCTAGGAGGAACCTACGAGCAGTACTTC. The full variable domain, rest sourced from reference TRBV18 and TRBJ2-7, is NAGVMQNPRHLVRRRGQEARLRCSPMKGHSHVYWYRQLPEEGLKFMVYLQKENIIDESGMPKERFSAEFPKEGPSILRIQQVVRGDSAAYFCASSGLGGTYEQYFGPGTRLTVT.

As DNA, the CDR3 is TGTGCCACCAGTGGGGGACAGGGATTTAGCACAGATACGCAGTATTTT. Translation: CATSGGQGFSTDTQYF. This rearrangement joins TRBV24-1 to TRBJ2-3, with TRBD1 matching over 9 bases. V lost 5 bases to trimming and J lost 0 bases; unmatched junction nucleotides: 5. Per the germline V gene, CDR1 is KGHDR and CDR2 is SFDVKD. This CDR3 contains 16 residues.

The rearrangement uses TRBV6-2 or TRBV6-3 and TRBJ2-2; 13 bases match TRBD2. This CDR3 contains 17 residues. Germline CDR1 reads MNHEY; CDR2 reads SVGEGT. Trimming at V came to 4 bases and at J to 2 bases, leaving 4 bases not matched to a gene. CDR3 loop: CASSLGLAGLNTGELFF. For the CDR3, the DNA is TGTGCCAGCAGTTTGGGACTAGCGGGGCTTAACACCGGGGAGCTGTTTTTT.

This sequence joins TRBV5-1 and TRBJ1-1, with D unclear. The germline V gene encodes CDR1 SGHRS and CDR2 YFSETQ. The CDR3 loop spans 13 amino acids. Trimming stripped 2 bases from V and 5 bases from J, with 10 bases between. As DNA, the CDR3 is TGCGCCAGCAGCTTCGACGGCGGGACTGAAGCTTTCTTT. Translated: CASSFDGGTEAFF.